This is a list of T cell receptor beta chains from one sample in a study of tumor and adjacent non-tumor tissue in lung cancer. TCRdb passed the multiplex PCR reads through MiXCR, listing each CDR3 protein once. This table holds roughly 140,000 distinct CDR3 sequences, around 60% found once. The sequencing sample was made of lung tumor tissue. Source of these receptors: a man aged 55 to 70 with small cell lung cancer. CDR3s include the opening cysteine and the closing phenylalanine or tryptophan. Each record gives: clone size, D gene, J gene, V gene, CDR3 protein, CDR3 DNA. The D gene is left open where the match is weak. Size tells how often a clone was seen (once, few, many) or the class of an expanded clone, and some rows leave it out.

.	.	TRBJ2-3	TRBV6-1	CASSEGGYSIGTQYF	TGTGCCAGCAGCGAAGGGGGGTATAGCATAGGTACGCAGTATTTT
.	.	TRBJ1-5	TRBV6-6	CASREGPLNQHRHF	TGTGCCAGCAGAGAGGGACCGTTAAATCAGCACCGGCATTTT
.	.	TRBJ1-1	TRBV29-1	CSAEKDGMSTEALF	TGCAGCGCCGAAAAGGACGGTATGAGCACTGAAGCTCTCTTT
.	.	TRBJ1-1	TRBV11-1	CASSFAGDFTEAFF	TGTGCCAGCAGCTTCGCTGGGGATTTCACTGAAGCTTTCTTT
once	.	TRBJ2-3	TRBV12-3/TRBV12-4	CASSPRPEQDGEYF	TGTGCCAGCAGCCCTCGGCCGGAGCAGGACGGGGAGTATTTT
.	.	TRBJ1-1	TRBV6-1	CASTSGRIETFF	TGTGCCAGCACCTCGGGCAGGATTGAAACTTTCTTT
many	TRBD1	TRBJ2-3	TRBV5-6	CASSLGRQGSQYF	TGTGCCAGCAGCTTGGGAAGACAGGGTTCGCAGTATTTT
.	TRBD2	TRBJ2-5	TRBV28	CVSSDSGTRETQYF	TGTGTCAGCAGTGATAGCGGGACTCGAGAGACCCAGTACTTC
.	TRBD2	TRBJ2-3	TRBV12-3/TRBV12-4	CASCGRGLTDTQYF	TGTGCCAGCTGTGGGCGGGGGTTAACAGATACGCAGTATTTT
many	TRBD2	TRBJ2-7	TRBV12-3/TRBV12-4	CASSLRSGTGLAGDRTYEQYF	TGTGCCAGCAGTTTAAGGAGTGGGACAGGACTAGCGGGAGATCGGACCTACGAGCAGTACTTC
.	.	TRBJ2-3	TRBV11-2	CASSPWFDNADTQYF	TGTGCCAGCAGCCCGTGGTTTGACAACGCAGATACGCAATATTTT
.	.	TRBJ2-3	TRBV11-1	CASSVQGRYTDTQYF	TGTGCCAGCAGCGTCCAGGGACGGTATACAGATACGCAGTATTTT
.	.	TRBJ1-6	TRBV11-2	CASSLLQGQNSPLHF	TGCGCCAGCAGCTTACTGCAGGGTCAGAACTCACCCCTCCACTTT
.	.	TRBJ1-6	TRBV6-5	CARSPGRLFYNPPLHF	TGTGCCAGAAGTCCTGGACGGTTGTTCTATAATCCACCCCTCCACTTT
.	.	TRBJ1-5	TRBV24-1	CAIQEGTDQPQHF	TGTGCCATTCAGGAGGGGACCGATCAGCCCCAGCATTTT
.	.	TRBJ1-5	TRBV6-6	CASSCSREEPQHF	TGTGCCAGCAGTTGCTCGAGGGAGGAGCCCCAGCATTTT
.	.	TRBJ2-3	TRBV20-1	CSASGFIIDTQYF	TGCAGTGCTAGCGGGTTTATCATAGATACGCAGTATTTT
many	TRBD2	TRBJ2-1	TRBV11-2	CASSFHSTSGNNEQFF	TGTGCCAGCAGCTTCCACTCGACTAGCGGGAACAATGAGCAGTTCTTC
.	TRBD2	TRBJ2-7	TRBV5-1	CASSWGTSGGEQYF	TGCGCCAGCAGCTGGGGGACTAGCGGGGGAGAGCAGTACTTC
.	.	TRBJ2-3	TRBV11-2	CASSLDRIGLSTDTQYF	TGTGCCAGCAGCTTAGATCGAATAGGCCTAAGCACAGATACCCAGTATTTT
many	.	TRBJ2-3	TRBV11-3	CASSLAPWPTDTQYF	TGTGCCAGCAGCTTAGCCCCCTGGCCAACAGATACGCAGTATTTT
.	TRBD1	TRBJ1-6	TRBV6-5	CASSDLGQGSPPLHF	TGTGCCAGCAGCGACCTCGGACAGGGGAGTCCACCCCTCCACTTT
many	.	TRBJ1-1	TRBV29-1	CSVGWGTEAFF	TGCAGCGTTGGGTGGGGCACTGAAGCTTTCTTT
.	TRBD2	TRBJ2-2	TRBV6-6	CATPSGSANTGELFF	TGTGCCACCCCTAGCGGGAGTGCGAACACCGGGGAGCTGTTTTTT
.	TRBD2	TRBJ2-1	TRBV24-1	CAISGGATGTSGRGWYNEQFF	TGTGCCATCAGTGGTGGGGCAACAGGGACTAGCGGGAGAGGGTGGTACAATGAGCAGTTCTTC
.	.	TRBJ2-2	TRBV5-1	CASSLVFDREATGELFF	TGCGCCAGCAGCTTGGTATTCGACAGAGAAGCTACCGGGGAGCTGTTTTTT
.	.	TRBJ2-6	TRBV29-1	CSATGISTVANVLTF	TGCAGCGCTACAGGGATTTCAACTGTGGCCAACGTCCTGACTTTC
.	.	TRBJ2-1	TRBV29-1	CRVEGPGLVDNEQFF	TGCAGGGTTGAAGGCCCTGGATTAGTTGATAATGAGCAGTTCTTC
many	TRBD1	TRBJ1-2	TRBV12-3/TRBV12-4	CASSFRDSYGYTF	TGTGCCAGCAGTTTCCGGGACAGCTATGGCTACACCTTC
many	TRBD2	TRBJ2-5	TRBV6-2/TRBV6-3	CASRGSGTETQYF	TGTGCCAGCAGAGGTAGCGGGACGGAGACCCAGTACTTC
.	.	TRBJ2-7	TRBV11-1	CVSSLGAKRTYDYEQYF	TGTGTCAGCAGCTTAGGCGCTAAGCGGACATACGACTACGAGCAGTACTTC
.	TRBD2	TRBJ2-3	TRBV25-1	CASSDHGEGGISTDTQYF	TGTGCCAGCAGTGATCATGGGGAGGGTGGGATTAGCACAGATACGCAGTATTTT
once	TRBD2	TRBJ2-3	TRBV20-1	CSAESTSENADTQNF	TGCAGTGCGGAATCGACTAGCGAGAATGCAGATACACAGAATTTT
.	TRBD1	TRBJ1-2	TRBV2	CASSERMTGPKTNYGYTF	TGTGCCAGCAGTGAAAGGATGACAGGGCCGAAGACTAACTATGGCTACACCTTC
.	.	TRBJ2-4	TRBV12-3/TRBV12-4	CANTPDTGVTKNIQYF	TGTGCCAACACCCCGGACACGGGGGTAACCAAAAACATTCAATACTTC
.	.	TRBJ2-1	TRBV6-2/TRBV6-3	CASSYSDTLTMKGQFF	TGTGCCAGCAGTTACTCAGACACTTTGACAATGAAGGGGCAGTTCTTC
few	.	TRBJ1-4	TRBV20-1	CSARLAMGNERLFF	TGCAGTGCTAGACTCGCTATGGGTAATGAAAGACTGTTTTTT
.	TRBD1	TRBJ1-5	TRBV4-1	CASSHDRGDQPQHF	TGCGCCAGCAGCCATGACAGGGGGGATCAACCCCAGCATTTT
once	.	TRBJ1-6	TRBV6-5	CASSYVVGEINSPLHF	TGTGCCAGCAGTTACGTTGTTGGGGAAATTAATTCACCCCTCCACTTT
.	.	TRBJ2-1	TRBV6-6	CASSFPGQRAAGDEQFF	TGCGCCAGCAGTTTCCCGGGACAACGCGCCGCGGGCGATGAGCAGTTCTTC
.	.	TRBJ2-3	TRBV20-1	CSARGTSRRVVTDTQYF	TGCAGTGCTAGGGGGACAAGCAGGAGAGTTGTTACAGATACGCAGTATTTT
.	.	TRBJ2-1	TRBV20-1	CSARKGASEQFF	TGCAGTGCGCGAAAAGGTGCGAGTGAGCAGTTCTTC
.	.	TRBJ1-2	TRBV30	CAWTYSYPDYGYTF	TGTGCCTGGACCTATAGCTACCCTGACTATGGCTACACCTTC
.	TRBD2	TRBJ2-2	TRBV14	CASRLAGDYTGELFF	TGTGCCAGCAGGTTAGCGGGAGACTACACCGGGGAGCTGTTTTTT